The TCR beta chain under discussion was sequenced for a study of a mutant IDH1 vaccine in newly diagnosed glioma. At the level of the study: Patients had eight vaccinations, in weeks 1, 3, 5, 7, 11, 15, 19 and 23. Among treated patients, around 60% were male and around 40% female, and mean age was approximately 40 years.

Time point indicated: week 5, during vaccination. Each vaccine dose was 300 ug of mutant IDH1 20-mer peptide, with topical imiquimod. Comment on this clone: The antigen is undetermined.

CDR1 and CDR2 from the germline V gene are SNHLY and FYNNEI. The ends were cut back, 3 bases at V and 2 bases at J, with 14 bases in the middle. This CDR3 has 15 residues. The protocol was immunoSEQ multiplex PCR, while the TCRdb copy is restricted to in-frame clones and leaves out a portion. The table lists over 55,000 clones, 70% to 90% of them singletons, with about 4.6% in the top ten. The sequence came from a woman in her thirties or forties with glioma. V and J are TRBV2 and TRBJ2-7; D possibly corresponds to TRBD1 (6 bases). The sample in question was PBMCs, obtained from a glioma patient whose treatment included an IDH1 peptide vaccine. CDR3 residues: CASSEGTGSTYEQYF. CDR3 sequence (DNA): TGTGCCAGCAGTGAGGGCACAGGGTCAACCTACGAGCAGTACTTC.